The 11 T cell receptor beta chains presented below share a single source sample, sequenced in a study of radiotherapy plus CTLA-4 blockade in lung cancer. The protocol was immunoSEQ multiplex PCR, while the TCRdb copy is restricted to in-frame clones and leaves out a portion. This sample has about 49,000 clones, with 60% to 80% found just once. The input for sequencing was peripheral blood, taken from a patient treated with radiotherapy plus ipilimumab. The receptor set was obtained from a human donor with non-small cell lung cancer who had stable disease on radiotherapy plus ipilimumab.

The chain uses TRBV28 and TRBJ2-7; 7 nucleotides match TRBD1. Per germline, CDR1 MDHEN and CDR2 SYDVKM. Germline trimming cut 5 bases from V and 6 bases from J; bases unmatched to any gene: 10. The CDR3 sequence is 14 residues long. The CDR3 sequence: CASSRPRQGGEQYV. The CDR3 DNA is TGTGCCAGCAGTCGACCAAGACAGGGTGGCGAGCAGTACGTC.

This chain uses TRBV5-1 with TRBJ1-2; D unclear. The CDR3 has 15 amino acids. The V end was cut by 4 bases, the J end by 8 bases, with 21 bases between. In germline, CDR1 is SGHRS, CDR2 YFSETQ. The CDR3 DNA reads TGCGCCAGCAGCCCAGAGGTCATTGGCGTGGAAGGCTACACCTTC. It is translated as CASSPEVIGVEGYTF.

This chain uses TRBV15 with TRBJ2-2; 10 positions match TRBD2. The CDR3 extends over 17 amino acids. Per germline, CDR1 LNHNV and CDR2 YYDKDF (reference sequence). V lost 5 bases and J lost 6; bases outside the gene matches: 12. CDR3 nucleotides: TGTGCCACCAGCCGAAAGCGGGGGGGTGCCTTTGCCGGGGAGCTGTTTTTT. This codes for CATSRKRGGAFAGELFF.

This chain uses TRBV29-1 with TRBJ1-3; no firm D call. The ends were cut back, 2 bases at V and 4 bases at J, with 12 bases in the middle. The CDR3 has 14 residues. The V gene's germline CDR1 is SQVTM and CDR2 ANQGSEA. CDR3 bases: TGCAGCGTTGAAAAACGACCCAGGGGAAACACCATATATTTT. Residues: CSVEKRPRGNTIYF.

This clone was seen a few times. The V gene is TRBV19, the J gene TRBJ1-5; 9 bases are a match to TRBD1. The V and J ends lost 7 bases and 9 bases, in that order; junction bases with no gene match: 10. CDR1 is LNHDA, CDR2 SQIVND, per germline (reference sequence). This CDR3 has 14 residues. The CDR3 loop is CASNGRDRERPQHF. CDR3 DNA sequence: TGTGCCAGTAACGGCCGGGACAGGGAACGGCCCCAGCATTTT.

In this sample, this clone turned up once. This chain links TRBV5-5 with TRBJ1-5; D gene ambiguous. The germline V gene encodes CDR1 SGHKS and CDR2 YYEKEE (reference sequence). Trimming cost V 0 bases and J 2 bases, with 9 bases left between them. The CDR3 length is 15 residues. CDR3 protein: CASSLGQGRNQPQHF. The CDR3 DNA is TGTGCCAGCAGCTTGGGGCAAGGGCGCAATCAGCCCCAGCATTTT.

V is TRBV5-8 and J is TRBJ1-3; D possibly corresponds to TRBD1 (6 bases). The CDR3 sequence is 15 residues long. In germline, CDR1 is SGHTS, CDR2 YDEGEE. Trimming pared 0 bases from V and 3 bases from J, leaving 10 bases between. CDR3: CASSLGGQVGNTIYF. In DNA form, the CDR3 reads TGTGCCAGCAGCTTGGGGGGACAAGTTGGAAACACCATATATTTT.

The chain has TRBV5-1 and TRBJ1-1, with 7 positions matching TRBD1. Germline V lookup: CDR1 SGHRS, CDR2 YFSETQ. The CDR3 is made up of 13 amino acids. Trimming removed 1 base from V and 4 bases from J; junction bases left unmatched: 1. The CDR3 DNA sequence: TGCGCCAGCAGCTTGCAGGGGGGCACTGAAGCTTTCTTT. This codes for CASSLQGGTEAFF.

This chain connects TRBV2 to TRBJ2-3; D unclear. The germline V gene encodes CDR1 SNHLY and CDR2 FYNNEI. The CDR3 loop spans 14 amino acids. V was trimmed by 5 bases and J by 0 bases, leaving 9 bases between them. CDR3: CASSTPSSTDTQYF. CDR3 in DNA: TGTGCCAGCAGTACCCCTAGTAGCACAGATACGCAGTATTTT.

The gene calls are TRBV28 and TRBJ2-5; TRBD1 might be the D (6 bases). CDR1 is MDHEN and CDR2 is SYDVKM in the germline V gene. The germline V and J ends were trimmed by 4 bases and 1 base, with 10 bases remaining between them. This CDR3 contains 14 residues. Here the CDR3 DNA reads TGTGCCAGCAGTTACGGACAGATCCAAGAGACCCAGTACTTC. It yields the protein CASSYGQIQETQYF.

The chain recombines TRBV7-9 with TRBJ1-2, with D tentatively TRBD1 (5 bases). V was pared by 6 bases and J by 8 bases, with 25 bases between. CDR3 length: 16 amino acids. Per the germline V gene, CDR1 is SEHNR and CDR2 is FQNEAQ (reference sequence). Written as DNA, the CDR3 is TGTGCCAGCAGTTTGGGGGAATGGGACCCAGGTACGGGCTACACCTTC. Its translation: CASSLGEWDPGTGYTF.